The following is a T cell receptor (beta chain) sequence with its context. Antigen unknown. The data belong to a study of a mutant IDH1 vaccine in newly diagnosed glioma. The overall study: Patients began vaccination 4-6 weeks after radiotherapy alone, or with temozolomide cycles. Patients previously underwent radiotherapy, temozolomide, or both, and most underwent both.

Noted time point: week 47, end of study. The study gave 300 ug of mutant IDH1 20-mer peptide per vaccine dose, with topical imiquimod. The patients received vaccinations eight times, in weeks 1, 3, 5, 7, 11, 15, 19 and 23. TCRdb's copy holds only in-frame clones and misses some; the assay was immunoSEQ multiplex PCR. This table holds about 94,000 clones, over 85% found once. Study-level points and caveats: Changes in top peripheral clonotypes did not appear linked to pseudoprogression.

Germline lookup yields CDR1 SQVTM and CDR2 ANQGSEA. Trimming left V 7 bases short and J 5 bases short, with 12 bases between. This CDR3 has 11 amino acids. The specimen was PBMCs, collected from a glioma patient whose treatment included an IDH1 peptide vaccine. This receptor was identified in a woman between 45 and 60 years old with glioma. The chain combines TRBV29-1 with TRBJ2-7; D not resolved. The CDR3 loop is CSAGLGDEQYF. In DNA form, the CDR3 reads TGCAGCGCCGGTCTAGGAGACGAGCAGTACTTC.